This TCR beta chain was retrieved from a study of blood T cell repertoires in COVID-19. CDR1 and CDR2 (germline): MNHNS, SASEGT. The CDR3 loop spans 15 amino acids. V shed 3 bases and J 8 bases; nucleotides not matched to a gene: 10. Original processing methods: Reference gene primer amplification gave estimated nucleated cell counts. Using immunoSEQ multiplex PCR, the repertoire was profiled, and TCRdb retains in-frame clones only, with some absent. The DNA gave D and trimming, while V, J and clone size come from that table. The sample has more than 200,000 clones; 80% to 85% are singletons. The source material was peripheral blood. The receptor was derived from an elderly woman with COVID-19, enrolled during active disease. The chain combines TRBV6-1 with TRBJ1-3; 7 bases are a match to TRBD1. In DNA, the CDR3 is TGTGCCAGCAGTGAGGGACAGATCTATGGGGACACCATATATTTT. Translation gives CASSEGQIYGDTIYF.